These T cell receptor beta chains were read from a single sample in a study of T cell responses to AZD1222 COVID-19 vaccine. Produced via immunoSEQ multiplex PCR; TCRdb's table is partial and in-frame only. Here the sample spans over 70,000 clones, about 83% being singletons. Specimen: peripheral blood, collected 28 days after the second dose of the MenACWY control vaccine. All receptors derive from an adult who received the MenACWY meningococcal vaccine as a control. Both conserved end residues are part of each CDR3. Each record gives: clone size, J gene, D gene, V gene, CDR3 protein, CDR3 DNA. D genes are given only for firm matches. Size values are once, few and many counts, or a class for expanded clones, and some rows have none.

size: NA
J: TRBJ2-6
D: NA
V: TRBV9
CDR3: CASSARQRLISGANVLTF
DNA: TGTGCCAGCAGCGCCCGGCAGCGTCTCATATCTGGGGCCAACGTCCTGACTTTC

size: NA
J: TRBJ1-1
D: NA
V: TRBV19
CDR3: CASSPRPENTEAFF
DNA: TGTGCCAGTAGTCCAAGACCCGAGAACACTGAAGCTTTCTTT

size: few
J: TRBJ2-2
D: NA
V: TRBV10-3
CDR3: CAISQNTGELFF
DNA: TGTGCCATCAGTCAGAACACCGGGGAGCTGTTTTTT

size: NA
J: TRBJ2-5
D: NA
V: TRBV24-1
CDR3: CASPDRGETQYF
DNA: TGTGCCTCCCCTGACAGAGGGGAGACCCAGTACTTC

size: NA
J: TRBJ2-2
D: TRBD2
V: TRBV28
CDR3: CASSLWVAGGLAPGELFF
DNA: TGTGCCAGCAGTTTATGGGTGGCGGGAGGATTGGCACCCGGGGAGCTGTTTTTT

size: few
J: TRBJ1-4
D: NA
V: TRBV5-5
CDR3: CASSWKWQQNEKLFF
DNA: TGTGCCAGCAGCTGGAAGTGGCAGCAAAATGAAAAACTGTTTTTT

size: NA
J: TRBJ2-5
D: NA
V: TRBV27
CDR3: CASSFSAAYQTQYF
DNA: TGTGCCAGCAGTTTTAGTGCAGCCTACCAGACCCAGTACTTC

size: NA
J: TRBJ1-2
D: NA
V: TRBV15
CDR3: CATSRDSSGSYGYTF
DNA: TGTGCCACCAGCAGAGATTCATCCGGGAGCTATGGCTACACCTTC

size: NA
J: TRBJ1-4
D: NA
V: TRBV19
CDR3: CASSRTLMGSEKLFF
DNA: TGTGCCAGTAGCCGAACCCTCATGGGAAGTGAAAAACTGTTTTTT

size: few
J: TRBJ2-7
D: NA
V: TRBV7-9
CDR3: CASSGAGANYEQYF
DNA: TGTGCCAGTTCGGGGGCAGGAGCAAACTACGAGCAGTACTTC

size: NA
J: TRBJ2-1
D: NA
V: TRBV9
CDR3: CASSVAGRDEQFF
DNA: TGTGCCAGCAGCGTAGCGGGGCGGGATGAGCAGTTCTTC

size: NA
J: TRBJ1-5
D: TRBD1
V: TRBV18
CDR3: CASSPTGGSQPQHF
DNA: TGTGCCAGCTCCCCGACAGGGGGTAGTCAGCCCCAGCATTTT

size: NA
J: TRBJ2-1
D: NA
V: TRBV4-1
CDR3: CASSQVAGVTYNEQFF
DNA: TGCGCCAGCAGCCAGGTCGCAGGGGTAACCTACAATGAGCAGTTCTTC

size: once
J: TRBJ2-1
D: NA
V: TRBV29-1
CDR3: CSVYSGRFF
DNA: TGCAGCGTTTACAGTGGGCGGTTCTTC

size: NA
J: TRBJ2-5
D: TRBD1
V: TRBV30
CDR3: CAWSERDRVFATQYF
DNA: TGTGCCTGGAGTGAGCGGGACAGGGTGTTCGCGACCCAGTACTTC

size: NA
J: TRBJ2-3
D: NA
V: TRBV11-3
CDR3: CASSLVEGGPPDTQYF
DNA: TGTGCCAGCAGCTTAGTTGAGGGGGGGCCCCCAGATACGCAGTATTTT